This T cell receptor (beta chain) appears in the sequencing data of a study of blood T cell repertoires in COVID-19. This CDR3 region has 11 residues. The germline V gene has CDR1 SNHLY and CDR2 FYNNEI. Trimming stripped 3 bases from V and 12 bases from J, with 11 bases between. Assay used: immunoSEQ multiplex PCR; TCRdb lists only in-frame clones, some missing. The table includes approximately 170,000 clones, roughly 89% detected once. The receptor was isolated from a man between 18 and 35 years old with active or convalescent COVID-19. Sample: peripheral blood. The chain has TRBV2 and TRBJ1-2, with D possibly being TRBD1 (5 bases). CDR3 sequence (DNA): TGTGCCAGCAGTGAGGAGGGGCCCCACACCTTC. It encodes CASSEEGPHTF.